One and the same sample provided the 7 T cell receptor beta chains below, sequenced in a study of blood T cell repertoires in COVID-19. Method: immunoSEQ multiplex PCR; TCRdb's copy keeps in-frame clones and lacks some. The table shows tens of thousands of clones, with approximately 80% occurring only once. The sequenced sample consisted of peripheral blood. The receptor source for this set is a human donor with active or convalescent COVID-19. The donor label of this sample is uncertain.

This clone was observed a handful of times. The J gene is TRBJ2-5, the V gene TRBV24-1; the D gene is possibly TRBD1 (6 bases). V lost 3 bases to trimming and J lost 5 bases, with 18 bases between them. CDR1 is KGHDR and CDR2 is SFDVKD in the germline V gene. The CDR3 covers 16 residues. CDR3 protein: CATSDPYPTGTETQYF. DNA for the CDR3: TGTGCCACCAGTGATCCCTACCCTACAGGGACGGAGACCCAGTACTTC.

For the CDR3, the DNA is TGTGCCAGCAGGACAACCCAGGGGGCGACTGAAGCTTTCTTT. Protein product: CASRTTQGATEAFF. This chain uses TRBV2 with TRBJ1-1; 8 bases align to TRBD1. This CDR3 has 14 residues. V lost 6 bases, J lost 5 bases, and 8 bases stayed unmatched. Germline-derived CDR1 and CDR2 are SNHLY and FYNNEI. Supplemented by reference TRBV2 and TRBJ1-1, the full variable domain reads EPEVTQTPSHQVTQMGQEVILRCVPISNHLYFYWYRQILGQKVEFLVSFYNNEISEKSEIFDDQFSVERPDGSNFTLKIRSTKLEDSAMYFCASRTTQGATEAFFGQGTRLTVV.

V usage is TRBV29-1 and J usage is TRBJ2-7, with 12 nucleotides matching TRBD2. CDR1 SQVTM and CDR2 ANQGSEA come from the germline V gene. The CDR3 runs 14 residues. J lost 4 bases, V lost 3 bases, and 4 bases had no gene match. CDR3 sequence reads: CSVETSGSKYEQYF. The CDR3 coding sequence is TGCAGCGTTGAGACTAGCGGGAGTAAGTACGAGCAGTACTTC.

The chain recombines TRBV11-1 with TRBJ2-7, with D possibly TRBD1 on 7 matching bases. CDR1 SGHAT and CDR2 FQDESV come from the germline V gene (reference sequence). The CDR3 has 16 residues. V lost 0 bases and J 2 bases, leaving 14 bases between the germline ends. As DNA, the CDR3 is TGTGCCAGCAGCTTAGCACGGGGGACAGACCCCTACGAGCAGTACTTC. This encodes CASSLARGTDPYEQYF.

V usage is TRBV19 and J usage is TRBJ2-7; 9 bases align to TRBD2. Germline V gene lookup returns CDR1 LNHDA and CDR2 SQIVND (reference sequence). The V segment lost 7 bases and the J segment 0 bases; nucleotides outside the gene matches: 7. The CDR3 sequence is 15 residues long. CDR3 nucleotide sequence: TGTGCCAGTACCTCGACTAGCGGAGCCTCCTACGAGCAGTACTTC. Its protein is CASTSTSGASYEQYF.

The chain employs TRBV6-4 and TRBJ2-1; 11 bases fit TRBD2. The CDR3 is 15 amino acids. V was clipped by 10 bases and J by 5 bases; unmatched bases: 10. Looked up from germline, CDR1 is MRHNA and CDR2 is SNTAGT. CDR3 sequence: CATARGTSGHNEQFF. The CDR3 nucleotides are TGTGCCACCGCGCGGGGGACTAGCGGCCACAATGAGCAGTTCTTC.

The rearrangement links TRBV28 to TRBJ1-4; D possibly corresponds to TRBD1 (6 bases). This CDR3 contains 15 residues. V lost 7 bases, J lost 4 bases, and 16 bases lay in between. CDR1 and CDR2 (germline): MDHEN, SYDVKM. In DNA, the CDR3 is TGTGCCAGCAACATACAGGGCCGTGGTAATGAAAAACTGTTTTTT. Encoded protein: CASNIQGRGNEKLFF.